This paragraph covers one T cell receptor beta chain sequence. Its matching antigen is unknown. The data originate from a study of stem cell transplantation in POMP-related autoinflammatory disease. Study context: Hypothesis: faulty thymoproteasomes impair CD8+ T-cell selection, skewing TRB repertoires. Before transplant: CD4+ naive skewing, low CD8+ proportions, reduced cytokine secretion. Whole-study results and caveats: Patients with PRAID showed a restricted number of unique TRB V-J gene pairings. PRAID patients trended toward lower TRB diversity and higher clonality in all analyzed T-cell subsets.

Sequenced by immunoSEQ multiplex PCR; TCRdb stores in-frame clones only, minus some. The sample includes roughly 9,100 clones, approximately 90% of them seen just once. Germline V gives CDR1 GTSNPN, CDR2 SVGIG (reference sequence). The CDR3 has 10 amino acids. V was shortened by 4 bases and J by 6 bases, with 6 bases between the two germline ends. PRAID combined immunodeficiency and autoinflammation. Sample: CD8+ T cells from PBMCs, taken before stem cell transplantation. The TCR sequence derives from a human donor with POMP-related autoinflammation and immune dysregulation (PRAID). This rearrangement joins TRBV30 to TRBJ1-2, with unresolved D. CDR3 DNA sequence: TGTGCCTGGAATTCCAATGGCTACACCTTC. Its translation is CAWNSNGYTF. Full variable domain (remainder filled in from reference TRBV30 and TRBJ1-2): SQTIHQWPATLVQPVGSPLSLECTVEGTSNPNLYWYRQAAGRGLQLLFYSVGIGQISSEVPQNLSASRPQDRQFILSSKKLLLSDSGFYLCAWNSNGYTFGSGTRLTVV.